This TCR beta chain came from a study of CD8 T cells in ankylosing spondylitis. This clonotype was counted a few times. Its antigen is unidentified. Whole-study findings and limits: In ankylosing spondylitis blood, a motif of eight highly homologous TCR beta variants appeared characteristic. Disease-linked clones were found to be CD8+ and relatively rare in peripheral blood.

V lost 4 bases to trimming and J lost 0 bases; unmatched junction nucleotides: 6. The CDR3 is 15 residues long. Germline CDR1 reads MNHEY; CDR2 reads SMNVEV (reference sequence). Scientists made TCR beta libraries using quantitative 5'-RACE with molecular barcodes. TCRdb redid the calling of the 5' RACE reads with MiXCR, one entry per CDR3 protein. The table has about 440,000 distinct CDR3 sequences, 17% seen once. The sequencing input was blood, either unsorted or a sorted T cell fraction (not recorded which). The receptor comes from a male donor with ankylosing spondylitis. The chain uses TRBV27 and TRBJ2-7; 7 bases map to TRBD1. CDR3 DNA sequence: TGTGCCAGCAGTTCGGGACAGACTATCTCCTACGAGCAGTACTTC. Protein: CASSSGQTISYEQYF.